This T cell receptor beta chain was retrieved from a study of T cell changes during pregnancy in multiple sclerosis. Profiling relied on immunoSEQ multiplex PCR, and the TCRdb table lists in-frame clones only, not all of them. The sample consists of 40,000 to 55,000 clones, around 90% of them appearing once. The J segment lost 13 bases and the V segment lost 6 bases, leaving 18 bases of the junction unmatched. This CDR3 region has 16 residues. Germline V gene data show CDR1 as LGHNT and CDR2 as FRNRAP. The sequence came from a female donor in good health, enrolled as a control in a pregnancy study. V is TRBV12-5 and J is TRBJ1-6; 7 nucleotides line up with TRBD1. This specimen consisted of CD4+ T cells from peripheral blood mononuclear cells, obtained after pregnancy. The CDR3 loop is CASGPPGQVGMVPLHF. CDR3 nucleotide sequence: TGTGCTAGTGGCCCTCCCGGACAGGTGGGAATGGTGCCCCTCCACTTT.